This T cell receptor beta chain is drawn from a study of T cell responses to AZD1222 COVID-19 vaccine. Here immunoSEQ multiplex PCR was the method, and the copy in TCRdb shows in-frame clones only, minus some. The sample shows 95,000 to 110,000 clones, 89% of them seen only once. V shed 5 bases and J shed 5 bases, with 19 bases lying between them. The germline V gene has CDR1 SNHLY and CDR2 FYNNEI. CDR3 size: 16 residues. Specimen: peripheral blood, collected on day 0 of AZD1222 vaccination. The source is an adult in good health. The chain recombines TRBV2 with TRBJ1-5; D possibly corresponds to TRBD1 (6 bases). In DNA, the CDR3 is TGTGCCAGCAGTTGGGACACCGCCACCGTTCATCAGCCCCAGCATTTT. It specifies CASSWDTATVHQPQHF.